This passage covers 5 T cell receptor beta chains from one sample sequenced in a study of beta chain features in type 1 diabetes. The entirety of the isolated RNA underwent reverse transcription, so expressed TCRB transcripts were sequenced. Sequencing was performed with immunoSEQ multiplex PCR; in TCRdb, only in-frame clones are kept and a portion is missing. This sample has 200,000 to 250,000 clones, with approximately 10% found just once. Material: central memory CD4+ T cells from blood. The source is a man between 18 and 29 years old in good health.

The chain employs TRBV30 and TRBJ2-5; 9 nucleotides line up with TRBD1. Germline V gene lookup returns CDR1 GTSNPN and CDR2 SVGIG (reference sequence). V shed 7 bases and J 2 bases; nucleotides not matched to a gene: 11. CDR3 length: 15 residues. In DNA form, the CDR3 reads TGTGCCTTCTCCCGTGGGACAGGGAGGCAAGAGACCCAGTACTTC. Amino acids: CAFSRGTGRQETQYF.

This clone was seen more than once but under ten times. The rearrangement joins TRBV4-1 to TRBJ2-7, with 8 positions matching TRBD2. The trim removed 1 base at V and 3 bases at J, leaving 5 bases unmatched. Germline CDR1 MGHRA, CDR2 YSYEKL. The CDR3 length is 15 residues. The CDR3 DNA reads TGCGCCAGCAGCCAAGCGGATAGCGGGAACTACGAGCAGTACTTC. Residues: CASSQADSGNYEQYF.

This chain uses TRBV9 with TRBJ2-1, with TRBD2 matching 7 bases. The CDR3 runs 15 residues. Germline assignment: CDR1 SGDLS and CDR2 YYNGEE. Trimming removed 2 bases from V and 6 bases from J; junction bases left unmatched: 8. The DNA for the CDR3 is TGTGCCAGCAGCGTGGCAGGGAGGGCCTTCAATGAGCAGTTCTTC. Protein sequence: CASSVAGRAFNEQFF.

DNA of the CDR3: TGTGCCAGCAGCTTAGGGCCGGGCTACGAGCAGTACTTC. Protein product: CASSLGPGYEQYF. The chain links TRBV7-9 to TRBJ2-7; D is unclear. Trimming shortened V by 1 base and J by 3 bases, and 7 bases separated the two germline ends. The CDR3 totals 13 residues. Germline CDR1 reads SEHNR; CDR2 reads FQNEAQ (reference sequence).

Ten or more counts support this clone. The genes are TRBV2 and TRBJ2-1; TRBD2 matches 11 bases. This CDR3 has 16 amino acids. Germline assignment: CDR1 SNHLY and CDR2 FYNNEI. The trim removed 7 bases at V and 1 base at J, leaving 6 bases unmatched. The CDR3 DNA reads as TGTGCCAGCAACCCCCTAGCGGGAGGTTCCTACAATGAGCAGTTCTTC. It yields the protein CASNPLAGGSYNEQFF.